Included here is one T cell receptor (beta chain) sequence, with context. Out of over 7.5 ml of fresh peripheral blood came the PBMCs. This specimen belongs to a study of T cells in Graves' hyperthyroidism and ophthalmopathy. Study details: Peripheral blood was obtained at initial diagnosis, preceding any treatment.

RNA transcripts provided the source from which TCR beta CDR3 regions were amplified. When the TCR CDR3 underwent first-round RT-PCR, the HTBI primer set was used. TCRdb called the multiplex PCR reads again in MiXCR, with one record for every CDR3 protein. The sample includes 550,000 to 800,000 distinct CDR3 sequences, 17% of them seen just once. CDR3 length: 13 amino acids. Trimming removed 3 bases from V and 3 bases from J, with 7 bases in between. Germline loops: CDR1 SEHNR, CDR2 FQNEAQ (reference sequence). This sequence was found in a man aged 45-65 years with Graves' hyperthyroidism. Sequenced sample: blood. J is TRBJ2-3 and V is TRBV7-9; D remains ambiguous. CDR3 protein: CASSFSTTDTQYF. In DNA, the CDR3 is TGTGCCAGCAGCTTCTCTACGACAGATACGCAGTATTTT.